The source of this T cell receptor (beta chain) is a study of cytomegalovirus exposure and HLA in healthy donors. General study findings and limits: Some V segments, including TRBV6-2 and TRBV6-3, were excluded as indistinguishable. Later analysis suggested links between common viral pathogens and several top significant clusters. CMV antigen specificity of a few CMV-associated chains was confirmed in vitro. HLA restriction was apparent for most CMV-associated TCR beta chains in a later analysis.

The PCR employed 60 Vbeta primers together with 13 Jbeta primers. Repertoires were generated with immunoSEQ multiplex PCR, while TCRdb's copy carries only in-frame clones and drops some. The repertoire consists of about 99,000 clones, with approximately 73% occurring once and the leading ten covering approximately 10%. Concerning this clone: What it binds is unknown.

V dropped 2 bases and J dropped 2 bases, with 4 bases sitting between them. The CDR3 contains 12 residues. Germline values: CDR1 SGHNT, CDR2 YYREEE (reference sequence). The sequence came from a woman between 18 and 29 years old in good health and CMV-seropositive. Sequencing input: PBMCs. The V gene is TRBV5-4, the J gene TRBJ1-1; D not resolved. The CDR3 DNA reads TGTGCCAGCAGCTTTAAAAACACTGAAGCTTTCTTT. This translates into CASSFKNTEAFF.